This T cell receptor beta chain was identified during a study of T cells in Graves' hyperthyroidism and ophthalmopathy. Study at large: Pretreatment peripheral blood was obtained at initial diagnosis.

The CDR3 loop spans 15 amino acids. The V end lost 4 bases, the J end lost 8 bases, and 20 bases lay between the germline ends. Germline loops: CDR1 MGHRA, CDR2 YSYEKL. Comment on this clonotype: Its antigen is not known.

Amplification targeted TCR beta CDR3 regions from RNA transcripts. Carried out on the TCR CDR3, a first-round RT-PCR used the HTBI primer set. From the multiplex PCR reads, TCRdb called clonotypes with MiXCR, one entry per CDR3 protein. The sample includes about 740,000 distinct CDR3 sequences, approximately 15% seen only once; the top ten take about 10%. General observations from the study: Appearing also in blood were most of the thyroid clonotypes expanded above 0.001. A model built on 13 V-J features separated ophthalmopathy from stable hyperthyroidism.

Sequenced material: blood. The rearrangement joins TRBV4-1 to TRBJ1-1; D possibly corresponds to TRBD1 (6 bases). The TCR was taken from a young woman with Graves' hyperthyroidism. For the CDR3, the DNA is TGCGCCAGCAGCCCGGGGCAGGGGCCGAGTAAGGAAGCTTTCTTT. Translation gives CASSPGQGPSKEAFF.